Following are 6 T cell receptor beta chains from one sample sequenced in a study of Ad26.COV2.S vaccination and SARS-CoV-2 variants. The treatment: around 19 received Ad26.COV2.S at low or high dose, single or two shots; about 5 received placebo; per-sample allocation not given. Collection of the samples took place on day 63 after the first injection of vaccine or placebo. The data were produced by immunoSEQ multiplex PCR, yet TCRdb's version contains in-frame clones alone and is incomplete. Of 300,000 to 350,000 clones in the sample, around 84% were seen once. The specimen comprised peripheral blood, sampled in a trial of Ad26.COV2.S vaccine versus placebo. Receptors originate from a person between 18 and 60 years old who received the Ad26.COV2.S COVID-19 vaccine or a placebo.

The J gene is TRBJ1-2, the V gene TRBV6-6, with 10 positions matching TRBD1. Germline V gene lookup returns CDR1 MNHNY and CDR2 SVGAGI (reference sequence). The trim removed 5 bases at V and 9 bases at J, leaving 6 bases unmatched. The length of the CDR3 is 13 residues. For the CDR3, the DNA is TGTGCCAGCAGTCCGACAGGGGGCCGAAGCTACACCTTC. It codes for CASSPTGGRSYTF.

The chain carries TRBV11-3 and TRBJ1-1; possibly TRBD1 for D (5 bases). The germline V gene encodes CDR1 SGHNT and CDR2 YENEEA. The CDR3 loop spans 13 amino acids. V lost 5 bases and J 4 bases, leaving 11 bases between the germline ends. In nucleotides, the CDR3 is TGTGCCAGCAGCCCCGAGGGGAGCACTGAAGCTTTCTTT. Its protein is CASSPEGSTEAFF.

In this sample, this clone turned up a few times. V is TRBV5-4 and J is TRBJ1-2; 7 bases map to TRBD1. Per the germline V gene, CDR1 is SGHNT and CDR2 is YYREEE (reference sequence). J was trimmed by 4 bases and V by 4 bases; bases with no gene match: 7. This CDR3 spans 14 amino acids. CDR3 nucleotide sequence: TGTGCCAGCAGCGTGACAGGGTCGGGCTATGGCTACACCTTC. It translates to CASSVTGSGYGYTF.

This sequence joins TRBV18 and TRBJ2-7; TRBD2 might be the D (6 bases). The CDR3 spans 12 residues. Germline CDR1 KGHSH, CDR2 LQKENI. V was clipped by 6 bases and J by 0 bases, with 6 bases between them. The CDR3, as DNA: TGTGCCAGCTCGCGGGACTCCTACGAGCAGTACTTC. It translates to CASSRDSYEQYF.

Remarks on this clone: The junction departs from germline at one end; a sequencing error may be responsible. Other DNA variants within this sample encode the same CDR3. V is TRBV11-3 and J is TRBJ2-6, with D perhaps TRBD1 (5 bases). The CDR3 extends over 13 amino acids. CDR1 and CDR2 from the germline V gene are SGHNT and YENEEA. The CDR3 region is CASSPTGANVLTF. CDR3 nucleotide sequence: TGTGCCAGCAGCCCCACTGGGGCCAACGTTCTGACTTTC.

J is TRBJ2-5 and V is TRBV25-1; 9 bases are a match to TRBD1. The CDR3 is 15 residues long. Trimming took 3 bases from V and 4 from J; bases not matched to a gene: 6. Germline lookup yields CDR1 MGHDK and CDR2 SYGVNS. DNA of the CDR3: TGTGCCAGCAGTGAGACAACAGGGGGCGCAGAGACCCAGTACTTC. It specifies CASSETTGGAETQYF.